What follows are 16 T cell receptor beta chains derived from one specimen sequenced in a study of T cells in localized non-small cell lung cancer. Assay used: immunoSEQ multiplex PCR; TCRdb lists only in-frame clones, some missing. Here the sample spans 39,000 or so clones, roughly four fifths being singletons. Sequencing was performed on PBMCs, taken before any cancer treatment. The receptors shown here come from a man aged 40 to 70 with stage II lung adenocarcinoma.

CDR3 sequence: CASALSGETQYF. The CDR3 nucleotides are TGTGCCAGCGCCCTTAGTGGAGAGACCCAGTACTTC. V and J are TRBV7-9 and TRBJ2-5; D gene unclear. Trimming left V 8 bases short and J 4 bases short, with 11 bases between. CDR3 length: 12 amino acids. Looked up from germline, CDR1 is SEHNR and CDR2 is FQNEAQ (reference sequence).

The chain links TRBV7-2 to TRBJ2-1, with a possible D match to TRBD1 (5 bases). The V gene lost 3 bases and the J gene lost 8 bases, with 8 bases spanning the gap. Germline V gene sequence: CDR1 SGHTA, CDR2 FQGNSA. There are 12 residues in the CDR3. The DNA for the CDR3 is TGTGCCAGCAGCTTGGGGCGCCATGAGCAGTTCTTC. Encoded protein: CASSLGRHEQFF.

The chain uses TRBV30 and TRBJ2-2; the D gene could be TRBD1 or TRBD2 (5 bases each). The CDR3 totals 14 residues. V lost 6 bases and J 7 bases, leaving 18 bases between the germline ends. Germline V CDR1 and CDR2: GTSNPN, SVGIG (reference sequence). CDR3 loop: CACGATLKGGELFF. The CDR3 DNA follows: TGTGCCTGCGGGGCTACCCTAAAGGGCGGGGAGCTGTTTTTT.

The genes are TRBV6-5 and TRBJ2-7; D may be TRBD2 (6 bases). V gave up 0 bases and J gave up 2 bases, with 11 bases separating them. The CDR3 sequence is 15 residues long. Germline V gene sequence: CDR1 MNHEY, CDR2 SVGAGI. CDR3 bases: TGTGCCAGCAGTTACTCGATAACTAGCACCTACGAGCAGTACTTC. It translates to CASSYSITSTYEQYF.

This chain connects TRBV6-5 to TRBJ1-1, with no clear D. The CDR3 loop spans 13 amino acids. Germline V gives CDR1 MNHEY, CDR2 SVGAGI. Trimming stripped 0 bases from V and 6 bases from J, with 8 bases between. CDR3 DNA sequence: TGTGCCAGCAGTTACTCAGCGGGCGCTGAAGCTTTCTTT. The encoded protein is CASSYSAGAEAFF.

This clone appeared once. This chain links TRBV19 with TRBJ1-1; D is undetermined. Trimming left V 3 bases short and J 1 base short, with 6 bases between. Germline CDR1 is LNHDA and CDR2 is SQIVND (reference sequence). There are 13 residues in the CDR3. Here the CDR3 DNA reads TGTGCCAGTAGTATCTCCCCGAACACTGAAGCTTTCTTT. Residues: CASSISPNTEAFF. The complete variable domain, with remaining parts taken from reference TRBV19 and TRBJ1-1, reads DGGITQSPKYLFRKEGQNVTLSCEQNLNHDAMYWYRQDPGQGLRLIYYSQIVNDFQKGDIAEGYSVSREKKESFPLTVTSAQKNPTAFYLCASSISPNTEAFFGQGTRLTVV.

The chain recombines TRBV6-5 with TRBJ1-3, with D unclear. Germline V gene sequence: CDR1 MNHEY, CDR2 SVGAGI. The V and J ends lost 4 bases and 5 bases respectively, with 9 bases between them. There are 13 residues in the CDR3. The DNA of the CDR3 is TGTGCCAGCAGTTCCCATACTCGAAACACCATATATTTT. Translated, it gives CASSSHTRNTIYF.

The rearrangement uses TRBV6-4 and TRBJ1-1, with 7 bases fitting TRBD1. The CDR3 contains 14 residues. Germline CDR1 MRHNA, CDR2 SNTAGT. V gave up 5 bases and J gave up 6 bases; unmatched junction bases: 9. CDR3 sequence reads: CASSRIGTGAEAFF. The CDR3 bases are TGTGCCAGCAGTAGAATAGGTACAGGGGCTGAAGCTTTCTTT.

This sequence joins TRBV4-3 and TRBJ1-1; no reliable D call. V was shortened by 0 bases and J by 1 base, with 12 bases between the two germline ends. The germline gives CDR1 LGHNA, CDR2 YSLEER. The CDR3 spans 16 residues. The CDR3 spells CASSQEAALRNTEAFF. DNA of the CDR3: TGCGCCAGCAGCCAAGAGGCAGCCCTAAGGAACACTGAAGCTTTCTTT.

The CDR3: CATSKDGWAGNTIYF. The DNA for the CDR3 is TGTGCCACCAGCAAAGACGGCTGGGCTGGAAACACCATATATTTT. This chain connects TRBV15 to TRBJ1-3; D uncertain. With 4 bases removed from V and 2 bases from J, the gap between germline ends came to 12 bases. CDR3 length equals 15 residues. Per the germline V gene, CDR1 is LNHNV and CDR2 is YYDKDF (reference sequence).

Regarding this clone: No conserved phenylalanine or tryptophan ends this CDR3, so it is likely a read error. The V and J genes are TRBV15 and TRBJ2-7; D is unresolved. This CDR3 contains 14 residues. V lost 4 bases and J lost 0, with 10 bases in between. In germline, CDR1 is LNHNV, CDR2 YYDKDF (reference sequence). The CDR3 DNA follows: TGTGCCACCAGCATGGGGTTGAGCTCCTACGAGCAGTACTCC. This codes for CATSMGLSSYEQYS.

The genes are TRBV11-2 and TRBJ2-7; D may match TRBD1 or TRBD2 (5 bases each). Trimming removed 5 bases at V and 2 bases at J, with 10 bases between. The CDR3 runs 13 residues. Germline V gene sequence: CDR1 SGHAT, CDR2 FQNNGV. CDR3 DNA: TGTGCCAGCAGCGAGGGACGGGCCTACGAGCAGTACTTC. Residues: CASSEGRAYEQYF.

This clone appeared once. This sequence joins TRBV5-1 and TRBJ2-3, with 7 bases lining up with TRBD1. Germline assignment: CDR1 SGHRS and CDR2 YFSETQ. The CDR3 contains 16 residues. The V segment lost 4 bases and the J segment 6 bases; nucleotides outside the gene matches: 14. The CDR3 nucleotides are TGCGCCAGCAGCGGAACCGGGACAGACTTTGGTGATACGCAGTATTTT. Its protein product is CASSGTGTDFGDTQYF.

V gene TRBV6-6 combines with J gene TRBJ2-7, with a tentative D call TRBD1 (7 bases). The CDR3 is 13 residues long. Germline values: CDR1 MNHNY, CDR2 SVGAGI (reference sequence). The germline V and J ends were trimmed by 6 bases and 2 bases, with 11 bases remaining between them. The CDR3 loop reads CASRRDSPYEQYF. For the CDR3, the DNA is TGTGCCAGCAGGCGGGACAGCCCCTACGAGCAGTACTTC.

This chain connects TRBV9 to TRBJ2-1, with D perhaps matching TRBD2 (6 bases). The germline CDR1 and CDR2 sequences are SGDLS and YYNGEE. This CDR3 comprises 15 residues. V was trimmed by 4 bases and J by 6 bases, leaving 17 bases between them. The CDR3 DNA follows: TGTGCCAGCAGCTTCGGGACTCTGGGGCGCAATGAGCAGTTCTTC. Translation: CASSFGTLGRNEQFF.

This chain links TRBV11-1 with TRBJ2-5, with 7 bases matching TRBD2. Germline V gives CDR1 SGHAT, CDR2 FQDESV (reference sequence). The CDR3 totals 16 residues. The trim removed 5 bases at V and 1 base at J, leaving 10 bases unmatched. The chain's CDR3 is CASSPLPGGGQETQYF. The CDR3 nucleotides read TGTGCCAGCAGCCCCCTACCGGGGGGAGGCCAAGAGACCCAGTACTTC.